This T cell receptor beta chain appears in the sequencing data of a study of cytomegalovirus exposure and HLA in healthy donors. CDR1 is SGHRS, CDR2 YFSETQ, per germline. This CDR3 comprises 15 residues. The J segment lost 3 bases and the V segment lost 6 bases, leaving 7 bases of the junction unmatched. The study ran its PCR with 60 Vbeta and 13 Jbeta primers. Method: immunoSEQ multiplex PCR; TCRdb's copy keeps in-frame clones and lacks some. The data show about 190,000 clones, around 87% seen once. This sequence was found in a woman under 30 in good health and CMV-seronegative. This chain joins TRBV5-1 and TRBJ2-1; 9 bases are a match to TRBD2. The sample consisted of PBMCs. Here the CDR3 reads CASIEAGGNYNEQFF. CDR3 DNA: TGCGCCAGCATCGAAGCGGGGGGCAACTACAATGAGCAGTTCTTC.